The rows below give T cell receptor beta chains drawn from one sample of a study of blood T cell repertoires in COVID-19. This table comes from immunoSEQ multiplex PCR, and its TCRdb copy is limited to in-frame clones, with some not included. The profile shows over 65,000 clones, roughly 82% of them singletons. Sequencing was performed on peripheral blood. The receptors stem from a man older than 75 with active COVID-19. Both conserved end residues are part of each CDR3. The D gene is left open where the match is weak. Size tells how often a clone was seen (once, few, many) or the class of an expanded clone, and some rows leave it out.

clone size,D gene,J gene,V gene,CDR3 protein,CDR3 DNA
NA,NA,TRBJ2-4,TRBV14,CASSHLKEPGMKNIQYF,TGTGCCAGCAGCCACCTAAAGGAGCCGGGGATGAAAAACATTCAGTACTTC
once,NA,TRBJ2-7,TRBV6-5,CASSRASTYEQYF,TGTGCCAGCAGTCGAGCATCAACCTACGAGCAGTACTTC
NA,NA,TRBJ1-1,TRBV7-8,CASLPVKSLNTEAFF,TGTGCCAGCCTACCTGTTAAAAGTCTGAACACTGAAGCTTTCTTT
few,NA,TRBJ2-7,TRBV5-1,CASRREYEQYF,TGCGCCAGCAGACGGGAATACGAGCAGTACTTC
once,TRBD1,TRBJ2-1,TRBV19,CASSGDRYNEQFF,TGTGCCAGTAGTGGGGACAGATACAATGAGCAGTTCTTC
NA,NA,TRBJ2-7,TRBV21-1,CASSNAGAGQLYEQYF,TGTGCCAGCAGCAACGCTGGGGCAGGACAATTGTACGAGCAGTACTTC
NA,NA,TRBJ2-1,TRBV7-8,CASSSGGSYNEQFF,TGTGCCAGCAGCTCCGGGGGCTCCTACAATGAGCAGTTCTTC
NA,TRBD1,TRBJ1-5,TRBV7-6,CASSSGTAQYSNQPQHF,TGTGCCAGCAGCTCCGGGACAGCCCAGTATAGCAATCAGCCCCAGCATTTT
NA,TRBD2,TRBJ2-1,TRBV7-6,CASSRILAGELNEQFF,TGTGCCAGCAGCCGTATACTAGCGGGAGAGTTAAATGAGCAGTTCTTC
NA,NA,TRBJ2-7,TRBV6-1,CASSERNFDSEQYF,TGTGCCAGCAGTGAAAGAAACTTCGATTCCGAGCAGTACTTC
NA,TRBD2,TRBJ2-3,TRBV7-2,CASSSPSRGRVSDTQYF,TGTGCCAGCAGCTCCCCCTCTCGCGGGAGGGTTTCAGATACGCAGTATTTT
NA,TRBD2,TRBJ2-7,TRBV6-5,CASSYGGSGSEQYF,TGTGCCAGCAGTTACGGCGGGAGCGGGAGTGAGCAGTACTTC
NA,NA,TRBJ2-1,TRBV11-2,CASSVRQVHNEQFF,TGTGCCAGCAGCGTCCGACAGGTCCACAATGAGCAGTTCTTC
NA,NA,TRBJ2-2,TRBV11-2,CASSPFIAGATGELFF,TGTGCCAGCAGCCCCTTTATTGCGGGGGCCACCGGGGAGCTGTTTTTT
NA,TRBD1,TRBJ1-4,TRBV3-1/TRBV3-2,CASSYGQGTFNEKLFF,TGTGCCAGCAGCTATGGACAGGGAACCTTTAATGAAAAACTGTTTTTT
NA,NA,TRBJ1-6,TRBV6-1,CASRTSGNSPLHF,TGTGCCAGCAGAACTAGCGGGAACTCACCCCTCCACTTT
NA,NA,TRBJ2-1,TRBV4-1,CASSQTLAPGNNEQFF,TGCGCCAGCAGCCAGACACTAGCTCCGGGCAACAATGAGCAGTTCTTC
NA,NA,TRBJ1-1,TRBV4-2,CASTGTVNTEAFF,TGTGCCAGCACCGGGACTGTGAACACTGAAGCTTTCTTT
NA,TRBD1,TRBJ1-4,TRBV5-4,CASSFTGVGNEKLFF,TGTGCCAGCAGCTTCACAGGGGTCGGTAATGAAAAACTGTTTTTT
NA,NA,TRBJ1-1,TRBV5-8,CASSLTSGAAFF,TGTGCCAGCAGCCTCACCTCAGGGGCGGCTTTCTTT
few,NA,TRBJ1-2,TRBV19,CASSLGRGYGYTF,TGTGCCAGTAGTTTGGGGCGAGGCTATGGCTACACCTTC
NA,TRBD1,TRBJ1-6,TRBV6-2/TRBV6-3,CASSRPRTGYNSPLHF,TGTGCCAGCAGCCGCCCCCGGACAGGGTATAATTCACCCCTCCACTTT
NA,TRBD2,TRBJ2-6,TRBV7-9,CASSPWGGSSGANVLTF,TGTGCCAGCAGCCCCTGGGGGGGGAGCTCTGGGGCCAACGTCCTGACTTTC
few,TRBD1,TRBJ2-7,TRBV14,CASSPLDRGGYEQYF,TGTGCCAGCAGCCCACTCGACAGGGGAGGCTACGAGCAGTACTTC
NA,NA,TRBJ2-5,TRBV4-3,CASSQEFRETQYF,TGCGCCAGCAGCCAAGAATTCCGGGAGACCCAGTACTTC
NA,NA,TRBJ1-5,TRBV27,CASSQTGWGNQPQHF,TGTGCCAGCAGTCAGACAGGTTGGGGTAATCAGCCCCAGCATTTT
few,NA,TRBJ2-1,TRBV9,CASSVGSGSYNEQFF,TGTGCCAGCAGCGTAGGAAGCGGATCCTACAATGAGCAGTTCTTC
NA,TRBD1,TRBJ2-2,TRBV9,CASSFWTGSSTGELFF,TGTGCCAGCAGCTTCTGGACAGGGTCGAGCACCGGGGAGCTGTTTTTT
NA,NA,TRBJ1-1,TRBV18,CASSPRTGYATEAFF,TGTGCCAGCTCACCACGTACAGGCTATGCCACTGAAGCTTTCTTT
NA,NA,TRBJ2-1,TRBV24-1,CATSAGRGYNEQFF,TGTGCCACCAGCGCTGGACGGGGGTACAATGAGCAGTTCTTC
NA,TRBD2,TRBJ2-2,TRBV7-2,CASSPPGLAGGGGTGELFF,TGTGCCAGCAGCCCTCCGGGACTAGCGGGAGGAGGAGGCACCGGGGAGCTGTTTTTT
once,NA,TRBJ2-5,TRBV15,CATSRVRLDGETQYF,TGTGCCACCAGCAGAGTGAGACTAGACGGTGAGACCCAGTACTTC
NA,NA,TRBJ2-7,TRBV5-1,CASSHSYEQYF,TGCGCCAGCAGCCACTCCTACGAGCAGTACTTC
NA,NA,TRBJ2-7,TRBV19,CASSITRGPRNEQYF,TGTGCCAGTAGTATAACGCGGGGCCCCCGGAACGAGCAGTACTTC
NA,TRBD1,TRBJ1-1,TRBV7-3,CASSSTGIGTEAFF,TGTGCCAGCAGCTCGACAGGGATCGGCACTGAAGCTTTCTTT
NA,TRBD1,TRBJ1-1,TRBV5-4,CASTDQGVNTEAFF,TGTGCCAGCACCGACCAGGGGGTTAACACTGAAGCTTTCTTT
few,TRBD1,TRBJ1-2,TRBV6-6,CASSPTGANYGYTF,TGTGCCAGCAGCCCGACAGGGGCCAACTATGGCTACACCTTC
NA,NA,TRBJ2-6,TRBV14,CASSGSPSGANVLTF,TGTGCCAGCAGCGGTAGCCCCTCTGGGGCCAACGTCCTGACTTTC
NA,TRBD2,TRBJ2-3,TRBV11-1,CASSLLASGRTDTQYF,TGTGCCAGCAGCTTACTTGCTAGCGGTCGCACAGATACGCAGTATTTT
few,NA,TRBJ2-7,TRBV5-1,CASSFGVGRINHTYEQYF,TGCGCCAGCAGCTTCGGTGTGGGGCGGATTAACCACACCTACGAGCAGTACTTC
NA,NA,TRBJ1-2,TRBV27,CASSLSLQADYGYTF,TGTGCCAGCAGTTTATCCCTTCAGGCTGACTATGGCTACACCTTC
NA,NA,TRBJ1-2,TRBV7-9,CASSLADSPFYGYTF,TGTGCCAGCAGCTTAGCTGACAGCCCCTTCTATGGCTACACCTTC
NA,NA,TRBJ2-3,TRBV29-1,CSVDRGADTQYF,TGCAGCGTTGACAGGGGAGCGGATACGCAGTATTTT
NA,NA,TRBJ2-3,TRBV18,CASSPGSAGRTDTQYF,TGTGCCAGCTCACCGGGATCCGCGGGTCGCACAGATACGCAGTATTTT
NA,TRBD1,TRBJ1-2,TRBV15,CATSRPGQGPNYGYTF,TGTGCCACCAGCCGACCGGGACAGGGACCAAACTATGGCTACACCTTC
NA,NA,TRBJ2-1,TRBV27,CASSFRFYNEQFF,TGTGCCAGCAGTTTTAGATTCTACAATGAGCAGTTCTTC
NA,NA,TRBJ2-5,TRBV6-5,CASRGGGEGTQYF,TGTGCCAGCAGAGGAGGGGGCGAAGGGACCCAGTACTTC
NA,TRBD2,TRBJ2-7,TRBV28,CASNSGSDYEQYF,TGTGCCAGTAATAGCGGGAGCGACTACGAGCAGTACTTC
NA,TRBD2,TRBJ2-4,TRBV5-4,CASSPRVVAGAKNIQYF,TGTGCCAGCAGCCCACGGGTGGTAGCGGGAGCCAAAAACATTCAGTACTTC
NA,TRBD1,TRBJ2-3,TRBV18,CASSPRQGGTDTQYF,TGTGCCAGCTCACCCAGACAGGGAGGCACAGATACGCAGTATTTT
NA,TRBD2,TRBJ2-1,TRBV6-5,CASTRAGTDYNEQFF,TGTGCCAGCACCCGAGCGGGAACGGATTACAATGAGCAGTTCTTC
few,NA,TRBJ1-5,TRBV29-1,CSVGTGINQPQHF,TGCAGCGTTGGAACAGGGATCAATCAGCCCCAGCATTTT
NA,TRBD1,TRBJ2-5,TRBV27,CASRGQELQETQYF,TGTGCCAGCAGGGGACAGGAACTCCAAGAGACCCAGTACTTC
NA,NA,TRBJ2-5,TRBV6-5,CASSYRKGFQYF,TGTGCCAGCAGTTACCGTAAGGGGTTCCAGTACTTC
NA,TRBD2,TRBJ2-3,TRBV12-3/TRBV12-4,CAGGASTDTQYF,TGCGCGGGGGGAGCGAGCACAGATACGCAGTATTTT
NA,TRBD2,TRBJ2-3,TRBV9,CASSARGDRTDTQYF,TGTGCCAGCAGCGCGCGGGGGGATCGCACAGATACGCAGTATTTT
NA,NA,TRBJ1-2,TRBV19,CASSIMAAGSDAYGYTF,TGTGCCAGTAGTATAATGGCCGCGGGGTCTGATGCCTATGGCTACACCTTC
NA,NA,TRBJ1-2,TRBV18,CASSPSSDGNGYTF,TGTGCCAGCTCACCTTCTTCGGACGGGAATGGCTACACCTTC
NA,TRBD2,TRBJ2-5,TRBV27,CASSSYGGGTQETQYF,TGTGCCAGCAGCTCCTACGGCGGGGGAACTCAAGAGACCCAGTACTTC